This TCR beta chain was sequenced for a study of blood T cell repertoires in COVID-19. The J segment lost 3 bases and the V segment lost 4 bases, leaving 7 bases of the junction unmatched. The germline V gene encodes CDR1 SGHRS and CDR2 YFSETQ. The CDR3 loop spans 14 amino acids. The table came from immunoSEQ multiplex PCR; TCRdb's copy has only in-frame clones and leaves some out. The repertoire holds roughly 180,000 clones, with roughly 82% as singletons. Sequenced: PBMCs or T cells enriched from blood (not recorded which). This chain joins TRBV5-1 and TRBJ2-7; 7 positions agree with TRBD1. The source is a man aged 40-50 years who had recovered from COVID-19. In DNA, the CDR3 is TGCGCCAGCAGCGGGGGACAGAATTTCTACGAGCAGTACTTC. Protein product: CASSGGQNFYEQYF.